Below are 16 T cell receptor beta chains sequenced from a single sample in a study of blood T cell repertoires in COVID-19. Assay used: immunoSEQ multiplex PCR; TCRdb lists only in-frame clones, some missing. The repertoire holds around 280,000 clones, with approximately 86% as singletons. Material for sequencing was peripheral blood. These receptor sequences come from a woman aged 25 to 39 who had recovered from COVID-19.

The rearrangement uses TRBV6-5 and TRBJ2-4, with D tentatively TRBD2 (6 bases). The germline CDR1 and CDR2 sequences are MNHEY and SVGAGI. This CDR3 has 14 residues. The V and J ends lost 6 bases and 0 bases respectively, with 9 bases between them. This chain's CDR3 is CASSGGLAKNIQYF. The DNA for the CDR3 is TGTGCCAGCAGCGGGGGTTTAGCCAAAAACATTCAGTACTTC.

This clone was observed a few times. V gene TRBV5-4 combines with J gene TRBJ2-7; 7 bases map to TRBD1. V trimming: 4 bases; J trimming: 1 base; junction bases outside the gene matches: 17. This CDR3 contains 18 residues. CDR1 is SGHNT and CDR2 is YYREEE in the germline V gene (reference sequence). The CDR3 protein is CASSAGTAPLSASYEQYF. The CDR3 DNA follows: TGTGCCAGCAGCGCCGGGACAGCCCCATTATCAGCATCCTACGAGCAGTACTTC. The full variable domain, its missing parts supplied by reference TRBV5-4 and TRBJ2-7, is ETGVTQSPTHLIKTRGQQVTLRCSSQSGHNTVSWYQQALGQGPQFIFQYYREEENGRGNFPPRFSGLQFPNYSSELNVNALELDDSALYLCASSAGTAPLSASYEQYFGPGTRLTVT.

J is TRBJ1-1 and V is TRBV6-5, with 7 bases fitting TRBD1. The V gene's germline CDR1 is MNHEY and CDR2 SVGAGI. The CDR3 contains 16 residues. Trimming cost V 0 bases and J 0 bases; bases outside gene matches: 4. Here the CDR3 DNA reads TGTGCCAGCAGTTACTCGACAGGGCGTATGAACACTGAAGCTTTCTTT. This encodes CASSYSTGRMNTEAFF.

The rearrangement uses TRBV12-3 or TRBV12-4 and TRBJ2-1, with D possibly being TRBD2 (6 bases). The CDR3 covers 13 residues. Trimming pared 6 bases from V and 3 bases from J, leaving 9 bases between. The CDR3 sequence is CASRIGGYNEQFF. The CDR3 DNA is TGTGCCAGCAGAATCGGGGGCTACAATGAGCAGTTCTTC.

The CDR3 DNA sequence: TGTGCCAGTAGTCCTACAGGGGGCTACGAGCAGTACTTC. This gives the protein CASSPTGGYEQYF. The chain recombines TRBV19 with TRBJ2-7; 8 positions match TRBD1. The CDR3 extends over 13 amino acids. Germline V CDR1 and CDR2: LNHDA, SQIVND (reference sequence). The ends lost 5 bases at V and 3 bases at J; junction bases unmatched: 3.

Here the CDR3 reads CASSLKWGDSQNYGYTF. CDR3 nucleotides: TGTGCCAGCAGCTTAAAATGGGGGGACAGCCAAAACTATGGCTACACCTTC. The chain couples TRBV11-3 to TRBJ1-2; TRBD1 matches 7 bases. The CDR3 spans 17 residues. The germline CDR1 and CDR2 sequences are SGHNT and YENEEA. V was pared by 2 bases and J by 2 bases, with 11 bases of the junction left unmatched.

The V and J genes are TRBV7-6 and TRBJ2-7; weak D call: TRBD2 (6 bases). Trimming removed 6 bases at V and 0 bases at J, with 15 bases between. Germline V gene lookup returns CDR1 SGHVS and CDR2 FNYEAQ. This CDR3 has 15 residues. The CDR3 DNA is TGTGCCAGCAGTCAGCTGGCGGGATTCTCCTACGAGCAGTACTTC. Residues: CASSQLAGFSYEQYF.

The CDR3 DNA reads as TGTGCCTGGAGTGCCAGCGGGAGCACAGATACGCAGTATTTT. Translated, it gives CAWSASGSTDTQYF. J is TRBJ2-3 and V is TRBV30; tentatively, D is TRBD2 (6 bases). Per the germline V gene, CDR1 is GTSNPN and CDR2 is SVGIG (reference sequence). The CDR3 has 14 amino acids. Trimming took 1 base from V and 0 from J, leaving 8 bases between them.

The V gene is TRBV28, the J gene TRBJ2-2, with D perhaps TRBD1 (5 bases). Germline CDR1 MDHEN, CDR2 SYDVKM. V shed 9 bases and J shed 1 base, with 15 bases lying between them. CDR3 length: 15 residues. CDR3 residues: CASSPTAMNTGELFF. CDR3 DNA: TGTGCCAGTTCCCCGACAGCCATGAACACCGGGGAGCTGTTTTTT. The variable domain in full, completed from reference TRBV28 and TRBJ2-2, reads DVKVTQSSRYLVKRTGEKVFLECVQDMDHENMFWYRQDPGLGLRLIYFSYDVKMKEKGDIPEGYSVSREKKERFSLILESASTNQTSMYLCASSPTAMNTGELFFGEGSRLTVL.

J is TRBJ2-1 and V is TRBV6-2 or TRBV6-3, with a possible D match to TRBD1 (5 bases). CDR3 length: 14 residues. Germline V CDR1 and CDR2: MNHEY, SVGEGT. The V end was cut by 6 bases, the J end by 2 bases, with 11 bases between. The CDR3 sequence: CASSWGFAYNEQFF. CDR3 bases: TGTGCCAGCAGCTGGGGCTTTGCCTACAATGAGCAGTTCTTC.

The chain links TRBV12-3 or TRBV12-4 to TRBJ2-7; D is undetermined. This CDR3 contains 12 residues. V lost 2 bases, J lost 3 bases, and 5 bases lay in between. DNA of the CDR3: TGTGCCAGCAGTTTATATCTCTACGAGCAGTACTTC. Translation gives CASSLYLYEQYF.

V gene TRBV2 combines with J gene TRBJ2-5, with TRBD1 as a possible D gene (5 bases). V was pared by 6 bases and J by 5 bases, with 13 bases between. The CDR3 totals 13 residues. CDR1 is SNHLY, CDR2 FYNNEI, per germline. Here the CDR3 reads CASSLMNRETQYF. The DNA for the CDR3 is TGTGCCAGCAGCCTTATGAACAGGGAGACCCAGTACTTC.

This chain connects TRBV20-1 to TRBJ1-1; D gene ambiguous. The CDR3 contains 11 residues. CDR1 is DFQATT, CDR2 SNEGSKA, per germline (reference sequence). V lost 4 bases and J 7 bases, leaving 10 bases between the germline ends. The CDR3 reads CSAIFQYEAFF. The DNA for the CDR3 is TGCAGTGCTATATTTCAGTATGAAGCTTTCTTT.

This clone was seen only once. This chain joins TRBV5-1 and TRBJ2-5, with 7 bases lining up with TRBD1. The CDR3 consists of 15 residues. With 1 base clipped from V and 1 base from J, the junction kept 4 bases outside the gene matches. Germline V gene lookup returns CDR1 SGHRS and CDR2 YFSETQ. The CDR3 sequence is CASSLWGQSQETQYF. CDR3 DNA sequence: TGCGCCAGCAGCTTGTGGGGACAGAGCCAAGAGACCCAGTACTTC.

This clone was seen a single time. The CDR3 DNA reads as TGTGCCAGCAGTACGTCTAGCGGGAGTGTTGAGACCCAGTACTTC. Translating gives CASSTSSGSVETQYF. This chain links TRBV6-2 or TRBV6-3 with TRBJ2-5, with 10 bases lining up with TRBD2. The CDR3 extends over 15 amino acids. The trim removed 5 bases at V and 5 bases at J, leaving 8 bases unmatched. Germline V gives CDR1 MNHEY, CDR2 SVGEGT.

CDR3 sequence (DNA): TGTGCCAGCAGCTTAGGACAGTCAACTAATGAAAAACTGTTTTTT. Translating gives CASSLGQSTNEKLFF. V gene TRBV7-6 combines with J gene TRBJ1-4; TRBD1 might be the D (5 bases). The V end lost 1 base, the J end lost 0 bases, and 6 bases lay between the germline ends. Germline loops: CDR1 SGHVS, CDR2 FNYEAQ. CDR3 length: 15 amino acids.